This TCR beta chain was documented in a study of regulatory T cells in long-lasting Graves disease. This clonotype was observed many times. Its antigen is not identified. General study points: Patients with persistent Graves' had lower TCR diversity than newly diagnosed patients.

Stated time point: newly diagnosed GD, antithyroid drugs for less than 3 months. Scientists built the TCR library using RNA that was extracted from PBMCs. From an endocrinology department in Xi'an, China, came the patients. Investigators prepared the TCR beta libraries by applying iRepertoire HTBI primers and Arm-PCR of CDR3 regions. TCRdb called the multiplex PCR reads again in MiXCR, with one record for every CDR3 protein. The sample has some 400,000 distinct CDR3 sequences, approximately 15% seen once. Separately, the same data were catalogued under a study of T cells in Graves' hyperthyroidism and ophthalmopathy.

The receptor comes from a woman aged 25 to 45 with Graves disease. The sample in question was peripheral blood mononuclear cells (PBMCs), obtained at new diagnosis, from a patient treated with antithyroid drugs.

CDR3 DNA: TGCAGTGCTCCTCCGGGACTGCTGAACACTGAAGCTTTCTTT. As protein: CSAPPGLLNTEAFF. This sequence joins TRBV20-1 and TRBJ1-1; a possible D gene is TRBD1 (5 bases). V was pared by 5 bases and J by 0 bases, with 13 bases between. Germline V CDR1 and CDR2: DFQATT, SNEGSKA (reference sequence). The CDR3 is 14 amino acids.